Sequencing of this TCR beta chain was carried out in a study of shared clonotypes between healthy human individuals. Generated by immunoSEQ multiplex PCR, the TCRdb table keeps only in-frame clones and is missing some. The data contain more than 400,000 clones, about 78% of them singletons. There are 14 residues in the CDR3. CDR1 KGHSH and CDR2 LQKENI come from the germline V gene. J lost 5 bases, V lost 6 bases, and 7 bases had no gene match. This chain uses TRBV18 with TRBJ1-5; 7 positions agree with TRBD1. This clonotype was sampled from a woman aged 40 to 50 in good health. Some clones in this sample may be carry-over from other donors' samples. The specimen was PBMCs. The CDR3 loop reads CASSKTGRDQPQHF. The CDR3 nucleotides read TGTGCCAGCTCGAAGACAGGGCGGGATCAGCCCCAGCATTTT.